This T cell receptor (beta chain) was identified during a study of OX40 agonist ivuxolimab in advanced cancers. Regarding the study in general: Ivuxolimab was a fully human IgG2 agonistic monoclonal antibody targeting the costimulatory receptor OX40 (CD134). Intravenous ivuxolimab was administered to patients every 2 weeks at six dose levels: 0.01, 0.1, 0.3, 1.5, 3 and 10 mg/kg. Among the roughly 52 dose-escalation patients, 19 had hepatocellular carcinoma, around 15 melanoma, 9 renal cell carcinoma and 9 head and neck cancer. A male proportion of 70% to 90% and a mean age of about 60 years, ranging from about 23 to 90, were recorded for the dose-escalation cohort. Prior anti-PD-1, anti-PD-L1 or anti-CTLA-4 therapy was permitted, and checkpoint inhibitors had been received by about 36% of dose-escalation patients. Three dose-escalation patients achieved partial responses, one with hepatocellular carcinoma and two with cutaneous melanoma. Peripheral TCRbeta sequencing aimed to test whether ivuxolimab altered TCR sequence diversity and caused clonal T-cell expansion. The paper describes the monotherapy dose-escalation part (N = 52 patients) of the phase I trial of ivuxolimab. Broad study findings and their caveats: At doses from 0.1 to 3.0 mg/kg, clonal expansion was seen in both CD4+ and CD8+ blood T cells between baseline and week 6. In partial responders in the 0.1-3.0 mg/kg groups, normalized peripheral clonal expansion was found to be among the lowest, especially among CD8+ T cells. On average, CD8+ T cells showed more expanded clones than CD4+ T cells after ivuxolimab. Low levels of normalized T-cell clonal expansion were also seen in some nonresponding patients. Antigen specificity was not determined for the clonally expanded peripheral T cells.

About this clone itself: Its antigen is not yet known. Base qualities were left out, and no much larger clone turns up one base away.

Genomic DNA was extracted from sorted cells for sequencing of the TCRbeta CDR3 region. The immunoSEQ Assay was used to sequence the TCRbeta CDR3 regions. Sourced from immuneACCESS, this table was stored by TCRdb with only in-frame sequences that have V and J called. A share of the clones is absent; for the studies checked, an unresolved V gene accounts for under half, and the remainder has no known explanation. This sample gives about 58,000 clones in total; around 83% of them show up just once. The ten largest clones take up 0.8% to 1% of the sample. The trial excluded patients who had a history of autoimmune disease or who were on systemic immunosuppression. In every dose cohort, peripheral blood was drawn for TCR sequencing at baseline, cycle 4 day 1, and cycle 7 day 1. Samples were obtained from an open-label, multicenter, first-in-human phase I dose-escalation trial of ivuxolimab. Adults with locally advanced or metastatic melanoma, renal cell carcinoma, hepatocellular carcinoma or head and neck squamous cell carcinoma were enrolled in the trial. Before TCR sequencing, CD4+ T cells and CD8+ T cells were sorted from peripheral blood as separate populations.

This specimen was CD4+ or CD8+ T cells sorted from blood, taken in a trial of the OX40 agonist ivuxolimab. The sequence was obtained from an adult with an advanced solid tumor such as melanoma, head and neck, liver or kidney cancer.

The DNA sequence is given as TGCGCCAGCAGCACGAACCCTGGGGGTCTGGGACGTCAGCCCCAGCATTTT. This sequence encodes CASSTNPGGLGRQPQHF. The chain links TRBV10-1 with TRBJ1-5, with a weak D call of TRBD1 (5 bases match). The junction shows trimming of 6 bases on V and 6 bases on J, plus 24 bases between the germline ends. The germline V gene (reference sequence) yields WNHNN for CDR1 and SYGVQD for CDR2. The CDR3 spans 17 residues, from the cysteine through the phenylalanine. Only the CDR3 part of the read is kept: 51 bases, read in frame from the first base.